This T cell receptor (beta chain) was recorded in a study of Ad26.COV2.S vaccination and SARS-CoV-2 variants. For the study at large: Enrolled in COV1001, the donor was in the Ad26.COV2.S trial arm, which received the vaccine. Ad26.COV2.S given intramuscularly, once or twice 56 days apart. Findings and caveats of the study: Measures of TCR breadth and depth may have fallen short of total T cell responses. Comparable non-spike TCR breadth was observed in vaccine and placebo recipients.

A note on this clone: Antigen unknown. Other DNA sequences of this sample code for an identical CDR3.

The treatment was: roughly 19 received Ad26.COV2.S at low or high dose, single or two shots; a few received placebo; per-sample allocation not given. Repertoires come from day 63 after the first vaccine or placebo injection. Libraries were prepared by immunoSEQ multiplex PCR; TCRdb keeps only in-frame clonotypes and omits some of them. The table lists about 680,000 clones, more than 80% of them singletons. This TCR was sampled from a person between 18 and 65 years old who received the Ad26.COV2.S COVID-19 vaccine or a placebo. The specimen comprised peripheral blood, sampled in a trial of Ad26.COV2.S vaccine versus placebo.

CDR3 DNA sequence: TGTGCCAGCAGCTCGGCCTACGAGCAGTACTTC. Protein: CASSSAYEQYF. J is TRBJ2-7 and V is TRBV7-2; D is undetermined. V was pared by 4 bases and J by 2 bases, with 3 bases between. This CDR3 region has 11 residues. Per germline, CDR1 SGHTA and CDR2 FQGNSA.